This T cell receptor beta chain stems from a study of PD-1 blockade in classical Hodgkin lymphoma. Study-wide results and limits: Patients newly diagnosed and complete responders had comparable baseline diversity.

With respect to this clone: Antigen unknown.

V was shortened by 6 bases and J by 0 bases, with 15 bases between the two germline ends. There are 15 residues in the CDR3. Germline values: CDR1 PRHDT, CDR2 FYEKMQ (reference sequence). All patients relapsed after autologous stem cell transplantation, and brentuximab vedotin exposure varied. By magnetic negative selection, CD8+ T cells were isolated from the thawed PBMCs. Here immunoSEQ multiplex PCR was the method, and the copy in TCRdb shows in-frame clones only, minus some. There are 10,000 to 15,000 clones in the sample; more than 65% occur only once, and 24% lies in the top ten. The material was CD8+ T cells from blood, obtained at baseline. The receptor's source is a human donor with classical Hodgkin lymphoma. V is TRBV13 and J is TRBJ2-7, with D possibly being TRBD1 (6 bases). The CDR3 DNA is TGTGCCAGCAGTCCCGTTCGGGACATCTCCTACGAGCAGTACTTC. Amino acid sequence: CASSPVRDISYEQYF.